The TCR beta chain under discussion was sequenced for a study of T cells after yellow fever vaccination. In this sample, this clonotype turned up a few times. Its antigen is undetermined. CDR3 length: 15 residues. Germline V gene lookup returns CDR1 DFQATT and CDR2 SNEGSKA (reference sequence). Deletions cut 0 bases from V and 0 bases from J, with 9 bases between. Regarding the study as a whole: Researchers report a weaker secondary response that nonetheless peaked faster, day 5 versus 15. Among all clonotypes, a small share was observed in both CD4 and CD8 compartments. In FACS-sorted repertoires, abundant clonotypes from the bulk population could appear as contaminants. Reappearance after the booster was seen for most primary-vaccination clones, at around 95% CD4 and roughly 90% CD8.

From the 5' RACE reads, TCRdb called clonotypes with MiXCR, one entry per CDR3 protein. The sample lists some 550,000 distinct CDR3 sequences; over 15% were seen once. The TCR sequence derives from a man aged 30-40 years who received the YFV17D yellow fever vaccine. The V gene is TRBV20-1, the J gene TRBJ1-5; D not resolved. The sample here was PBMCs, taken 15 days after the yellow fever booster vaccination. The CDR3 sequence: CSARDREFSNQPQHF. The CDR3 DNA sequence: TGCAGTGCTAGAGATCGCGAATTTAGCAATCAGCCCCAGCATTTT.